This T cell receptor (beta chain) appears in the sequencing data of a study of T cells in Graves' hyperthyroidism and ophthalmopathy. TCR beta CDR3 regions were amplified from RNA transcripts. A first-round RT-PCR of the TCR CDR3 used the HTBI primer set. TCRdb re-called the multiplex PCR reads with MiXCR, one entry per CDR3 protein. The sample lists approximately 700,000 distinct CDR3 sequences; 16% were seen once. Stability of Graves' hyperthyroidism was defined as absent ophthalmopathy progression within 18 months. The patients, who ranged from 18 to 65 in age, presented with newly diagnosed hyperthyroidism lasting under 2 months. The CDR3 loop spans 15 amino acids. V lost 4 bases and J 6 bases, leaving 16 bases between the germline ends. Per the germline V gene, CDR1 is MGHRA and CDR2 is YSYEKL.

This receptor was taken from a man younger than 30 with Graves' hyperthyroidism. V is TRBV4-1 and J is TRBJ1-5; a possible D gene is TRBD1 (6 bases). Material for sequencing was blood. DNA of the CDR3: TGCGCCAGCAGCCGGACACAGGGAGGTAGTCAGCCCCAGCATTTT. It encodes CASSRTQGGSQPQHF.